This is a list of T cell receptor beta chains from one sample in a study of shared clonotypes between healthy human individuals. TCRdb's table, derived via immunoSEQ multiplex PCR, lists solely in-frame clones and lacks some. The sample records approximately 980,000 clones, 76% being singletons. The sequencing input was memory CD4+ T cells sorted from blood. Every receptor here comes from a man between 18 and 29 years old in good health. Each CDR3 is given with its conserved first and last residue. A D gene is named only where the DNA matches it firmly. Size is omitted from some rows. Given values are once, few, many or a class for expanded clones.

14	.	.	TRBV10-3	TRBJ1-6	TGTGCCACCGGAGGGACACCGGATAATTCACCCCTCCACTTT	CATGGTPDNSPLHF
15	few	.	TRBV29-1	TRBJ2-6	TGCAGCGTTGAATTCCCGGGTTCTGGGGCCAACGTCCTGACTTTC	CSVEFPGSGANVLTF
17	few	.	TRBV4-1	TRBJ2-5	TGCGCCAGCAGCCAAGGAGGAGAGGGGCGCGTGCGAGAGACCCAGTACTTC	CASSQGGEGRVRETQYF
14	.	TRBD1	TRBV19	TRBJ1-1	TGTGCCAGTAGAACAGGGGGCGCGGGCACTGAAGCTTTCTTT	CASRTGGAGTEAFF
14	.	TRBD1	TRBV28	TRBJ1-2	TGTGCCAGCAGTTTACCGCAGGGGGACTATGGCTACACCTTC	CASSLPQGDYGYTF
13	many	.	TRBV25-1	TRBJ1-2	TGTGCCATTACAGGTTATCTTAACTATGGCTACACCTTC	CAITGYLNYGYTF
15	.	.	TRBV7-3	TRBJ1-6	TGTGCCAGCAGCCCCTTACCGACACAGGGTTCACCCCTCCACTTT	CASSPLPTQGSPLHF
15	.	.	TRBV6-1	TRBJ1-6	TGTGCCAGCAGTGAAATGGGTCAGAATAATTCACCCCTCCACTTT	CASSEMGQNNSPLHF
12	.	.	TRBV7-9	TRBJ2-7	TGTGCCAGCAGCCTCTCCCAGGGTTGGGTCAACTTC	CASSLSQGWVNF
15	.	.	TRBV7-2	TRBJ1-5	TGTGCCAGCAGCTTAGGATTTATCAACAATCAGCCCCAGCATTTT	CASSLGFINNQPQHF
16	.	.	TRBV7-2	TRBJ2-3	TGTGCCAGCAGCTGGGGGGCCTTATCAGGCACAGATACGCAGTATTTT	CASSWGALSGTDTQYF